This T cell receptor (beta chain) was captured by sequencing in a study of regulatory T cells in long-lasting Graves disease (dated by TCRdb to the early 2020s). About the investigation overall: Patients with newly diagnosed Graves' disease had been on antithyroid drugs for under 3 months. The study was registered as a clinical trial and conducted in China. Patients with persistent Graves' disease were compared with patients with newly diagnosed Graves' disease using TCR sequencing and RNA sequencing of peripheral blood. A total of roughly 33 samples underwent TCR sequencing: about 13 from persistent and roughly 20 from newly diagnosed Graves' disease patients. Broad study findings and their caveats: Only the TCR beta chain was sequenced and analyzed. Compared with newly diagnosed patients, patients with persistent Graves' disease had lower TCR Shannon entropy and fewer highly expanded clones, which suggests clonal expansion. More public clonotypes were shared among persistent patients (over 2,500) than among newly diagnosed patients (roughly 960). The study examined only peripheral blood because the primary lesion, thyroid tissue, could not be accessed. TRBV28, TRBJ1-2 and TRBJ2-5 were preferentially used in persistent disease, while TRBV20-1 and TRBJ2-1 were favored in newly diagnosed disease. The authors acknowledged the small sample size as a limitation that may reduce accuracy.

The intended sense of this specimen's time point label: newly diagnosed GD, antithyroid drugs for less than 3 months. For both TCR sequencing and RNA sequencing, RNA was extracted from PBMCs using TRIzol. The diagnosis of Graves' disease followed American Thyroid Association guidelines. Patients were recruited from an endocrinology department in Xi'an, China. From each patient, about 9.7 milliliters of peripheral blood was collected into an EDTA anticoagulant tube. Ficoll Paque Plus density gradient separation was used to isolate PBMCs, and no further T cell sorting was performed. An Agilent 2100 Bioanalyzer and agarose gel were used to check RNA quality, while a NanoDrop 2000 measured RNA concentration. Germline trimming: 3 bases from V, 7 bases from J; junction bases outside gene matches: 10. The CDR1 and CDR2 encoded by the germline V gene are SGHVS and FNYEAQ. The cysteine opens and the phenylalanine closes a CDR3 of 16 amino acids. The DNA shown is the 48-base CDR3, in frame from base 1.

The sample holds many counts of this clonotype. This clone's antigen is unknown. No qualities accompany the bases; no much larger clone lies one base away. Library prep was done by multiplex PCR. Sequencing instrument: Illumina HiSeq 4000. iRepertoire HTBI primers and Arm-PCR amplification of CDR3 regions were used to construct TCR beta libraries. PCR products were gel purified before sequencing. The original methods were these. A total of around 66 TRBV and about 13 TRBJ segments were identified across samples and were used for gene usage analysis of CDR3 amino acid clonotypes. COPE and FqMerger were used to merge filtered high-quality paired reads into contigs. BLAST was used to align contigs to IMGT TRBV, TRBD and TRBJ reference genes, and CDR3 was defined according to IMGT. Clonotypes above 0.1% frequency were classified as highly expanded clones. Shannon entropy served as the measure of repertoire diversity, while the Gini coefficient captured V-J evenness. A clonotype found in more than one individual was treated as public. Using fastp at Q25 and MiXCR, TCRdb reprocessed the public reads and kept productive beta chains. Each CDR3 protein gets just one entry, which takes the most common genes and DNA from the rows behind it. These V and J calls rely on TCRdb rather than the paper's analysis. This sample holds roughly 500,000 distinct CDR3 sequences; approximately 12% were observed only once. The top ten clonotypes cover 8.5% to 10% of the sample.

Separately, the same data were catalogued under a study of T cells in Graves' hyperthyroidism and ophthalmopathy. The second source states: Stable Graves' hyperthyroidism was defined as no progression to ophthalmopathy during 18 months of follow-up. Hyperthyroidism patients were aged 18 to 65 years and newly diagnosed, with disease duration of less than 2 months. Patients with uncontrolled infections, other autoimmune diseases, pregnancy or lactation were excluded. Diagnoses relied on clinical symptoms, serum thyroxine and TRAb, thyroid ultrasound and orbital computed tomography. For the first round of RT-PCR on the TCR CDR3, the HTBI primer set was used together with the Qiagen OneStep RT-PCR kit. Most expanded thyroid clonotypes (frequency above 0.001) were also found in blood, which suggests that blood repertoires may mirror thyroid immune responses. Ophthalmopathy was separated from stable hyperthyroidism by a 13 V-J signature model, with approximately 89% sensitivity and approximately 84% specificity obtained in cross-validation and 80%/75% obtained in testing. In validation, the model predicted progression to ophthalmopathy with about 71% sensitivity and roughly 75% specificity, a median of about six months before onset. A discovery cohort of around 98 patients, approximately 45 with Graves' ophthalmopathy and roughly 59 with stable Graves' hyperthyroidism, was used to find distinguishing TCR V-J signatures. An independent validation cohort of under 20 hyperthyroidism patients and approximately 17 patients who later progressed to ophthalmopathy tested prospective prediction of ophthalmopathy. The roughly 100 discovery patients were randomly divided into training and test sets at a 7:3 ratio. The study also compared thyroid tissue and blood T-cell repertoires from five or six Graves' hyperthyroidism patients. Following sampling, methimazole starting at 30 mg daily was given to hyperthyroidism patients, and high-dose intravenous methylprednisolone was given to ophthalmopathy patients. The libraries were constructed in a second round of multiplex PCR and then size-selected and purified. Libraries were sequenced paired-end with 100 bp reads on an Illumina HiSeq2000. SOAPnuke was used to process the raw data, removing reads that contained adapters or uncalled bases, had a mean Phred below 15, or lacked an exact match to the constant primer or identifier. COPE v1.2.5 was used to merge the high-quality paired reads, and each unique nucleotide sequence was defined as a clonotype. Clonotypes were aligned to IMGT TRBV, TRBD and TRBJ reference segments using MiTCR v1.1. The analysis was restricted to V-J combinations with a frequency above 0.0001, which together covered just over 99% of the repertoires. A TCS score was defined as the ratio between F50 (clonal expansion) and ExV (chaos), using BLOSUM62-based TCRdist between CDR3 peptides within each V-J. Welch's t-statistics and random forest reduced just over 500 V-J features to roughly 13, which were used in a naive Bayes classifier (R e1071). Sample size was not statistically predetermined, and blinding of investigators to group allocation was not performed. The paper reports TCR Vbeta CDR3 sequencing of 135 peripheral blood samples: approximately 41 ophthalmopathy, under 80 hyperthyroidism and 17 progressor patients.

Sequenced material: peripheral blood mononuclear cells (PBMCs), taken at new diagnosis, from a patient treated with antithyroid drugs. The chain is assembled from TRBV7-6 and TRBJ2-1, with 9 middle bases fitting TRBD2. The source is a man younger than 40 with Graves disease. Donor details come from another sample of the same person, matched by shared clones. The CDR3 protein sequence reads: CASSFNVAGDPNEQFF. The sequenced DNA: TGTGCCAGCAGCTTTAACGTAGCGGGAGACCCTAATGAGCAGTTCTTC.